This T cell receptor beta chain was identified in a study of Graves' ophthalmopathy and Graves' hyperthyroidism. Study as a whole: Peripheral blood sampling preceded any treatment and occurred at initial diagnosis.

This CDR3 has 17 residues. J was trimmed by 2 bases and V by 0 bases; bases with no gene match: 1. CDR1 SEHNR and CDR2 FQNEAQ come from the germline V gene (reference sequence). Findings and limits, study-wide: Among expanded thyroid clonotypes above 0.001 frequency, most also occurred in blood.

Amplifying from RNA transcripts, the study obtained TCR beta CDR3 regions. A first-round RT-PCR used HTBI primers, followed by a second-round multiplex PCR. TCRdb re-derived calls from the multiplex PCR reads in MiXCR, one entry per CDR3 protein. In the table there are 450,000 or so distinct CDR3 sequences, around 14% of which are singletons. This clonotype was counted only a few times. The antigen is undetermined. With a duration under 3 months, ophthalmopathy in the donors showed moderate-to-severe activity, CAS ≥3 and NOSPECS ≥4. V gene TRBV7-9 combines with J gene TRBJ2-1, with 13 nucleotides matching TRBD2. The TCR comes from a woman aged 25 to 39 with Graves' ophthalmopathy. Source material: blood. This chain's CDR3 is CASSLAGTSGAYNEQFF. The CDR3 nucleotides are TGTGCCAGCAGCTTAGCTGGGACTAGCGGGGCCTACAATGAGCAGTTCTTC.